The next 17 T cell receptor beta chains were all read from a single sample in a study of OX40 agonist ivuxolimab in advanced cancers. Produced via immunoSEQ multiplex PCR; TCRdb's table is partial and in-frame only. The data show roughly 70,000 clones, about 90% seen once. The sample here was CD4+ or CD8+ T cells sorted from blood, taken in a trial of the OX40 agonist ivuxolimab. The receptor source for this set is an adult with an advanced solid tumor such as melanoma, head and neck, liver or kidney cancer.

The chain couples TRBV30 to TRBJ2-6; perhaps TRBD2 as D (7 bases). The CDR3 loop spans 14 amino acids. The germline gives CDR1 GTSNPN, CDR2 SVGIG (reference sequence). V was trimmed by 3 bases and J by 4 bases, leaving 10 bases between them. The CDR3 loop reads CAWRGGAGANVLTF. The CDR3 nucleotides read TGTGCCTGGAGGGGGGGGGCGGGGGCCAACGTCCTGACTTTC.

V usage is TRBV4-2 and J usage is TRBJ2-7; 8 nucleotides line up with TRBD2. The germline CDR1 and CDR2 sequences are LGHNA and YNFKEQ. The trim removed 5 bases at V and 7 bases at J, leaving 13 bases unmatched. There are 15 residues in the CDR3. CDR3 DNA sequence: TGTGCCAGCAGCTATAGCGGGACGGGGTCTGGAGAGCAGTACTTC. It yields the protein CASSYSGTGSGEQYF.

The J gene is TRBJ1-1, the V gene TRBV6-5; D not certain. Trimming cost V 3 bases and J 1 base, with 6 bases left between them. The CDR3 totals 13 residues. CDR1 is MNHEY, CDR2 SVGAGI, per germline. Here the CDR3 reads CASSYTQNTEAFF. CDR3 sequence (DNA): TGTGCCAGCAGTTATACCCAGAACACTGAAGCTTTCTTT.

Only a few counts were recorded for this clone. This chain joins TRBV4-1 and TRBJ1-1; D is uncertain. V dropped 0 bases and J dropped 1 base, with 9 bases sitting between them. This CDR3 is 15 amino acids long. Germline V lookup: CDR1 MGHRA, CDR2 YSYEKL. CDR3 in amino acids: CASSQDGRPNTEAFF. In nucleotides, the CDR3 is TGCGCCAGCAGCCAAGATGGCCGACCGAACACTGAAGCTTTCTTT.

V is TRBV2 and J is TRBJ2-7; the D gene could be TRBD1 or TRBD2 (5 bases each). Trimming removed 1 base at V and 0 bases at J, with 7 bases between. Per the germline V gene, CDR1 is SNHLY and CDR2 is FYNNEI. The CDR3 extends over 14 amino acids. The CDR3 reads CASSEGGSSYEQYF. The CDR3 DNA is TGTGCCAGCAGTGAAGGGGGGAGCTCCTACGAGCAGTACTTC.

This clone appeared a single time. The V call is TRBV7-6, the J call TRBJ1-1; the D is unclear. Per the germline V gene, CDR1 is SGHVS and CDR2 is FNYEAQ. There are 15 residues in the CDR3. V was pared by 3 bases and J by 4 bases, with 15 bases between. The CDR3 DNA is TGTGCCAGCAGCTTGGGCAGCTCCTCGGGCACTGAAGCTTTCTTT. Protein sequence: CASSLGSSSGTEAFF.

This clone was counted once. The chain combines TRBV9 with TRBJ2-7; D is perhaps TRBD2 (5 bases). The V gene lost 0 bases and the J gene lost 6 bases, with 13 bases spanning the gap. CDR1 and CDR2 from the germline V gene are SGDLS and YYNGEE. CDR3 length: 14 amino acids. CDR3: CASSVEGGSVEQYF. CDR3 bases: TGTGCCAGCAGCGTAGAAGGAGGAAGCGTCGAGCAGTACTTC.

DNA for the CDR3: TGTGCCAGCAGCTTGGCCGGGATGGGGAGGAAAGCTACGCAGTATTTT. Amino acids: CASSLAGMGRKATQYF. This sequence joins TRBV5-6 and TRBJ2-3; the D gene is possibly TRBD2 (6 bases). Trimming shortened V by 0 bases and J by 8 bases, and 19 bases separated the two germline ends. Germline assignment: CDR1 SGHDT and CDR2 YYEEEE. The CDR3 totals 16 residues.

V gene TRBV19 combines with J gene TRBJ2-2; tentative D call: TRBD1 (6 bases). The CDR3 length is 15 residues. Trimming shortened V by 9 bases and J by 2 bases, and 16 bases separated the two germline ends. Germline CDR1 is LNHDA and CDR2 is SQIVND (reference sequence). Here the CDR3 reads CASIQGWANTGELFF. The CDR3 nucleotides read TGTGCCAGCATACAGGGCTGGGCTAACACCGGGGAGCTGTTTTTT.

CDR3 protein: CASSPQVKNPPDTQYF. DNA of the CDR3: TGTGCCAGCAGTCCCCAAGTGAAAAACCCTCCAGATACGCAGTATTTT. V usage is TRBV27 and J usage is TRBJ2-3; D is unresolved. Trimming removed 5 bases from V and 4 bases from J, with 19 bases in between. CDR3 length: 16 amino acids. CDR1 MNHEY and CDR2 SMNVEV come from the germline V gene (reference sequence).

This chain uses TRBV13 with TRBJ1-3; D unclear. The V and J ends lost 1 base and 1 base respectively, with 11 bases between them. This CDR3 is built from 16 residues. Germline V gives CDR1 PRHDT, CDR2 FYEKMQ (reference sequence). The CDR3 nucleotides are TGTGCCAGCAGCTTAGTAGTGAGCAGATCTGGAAACACCATATATTTT. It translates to CASSLVVSRSGNTIYF.

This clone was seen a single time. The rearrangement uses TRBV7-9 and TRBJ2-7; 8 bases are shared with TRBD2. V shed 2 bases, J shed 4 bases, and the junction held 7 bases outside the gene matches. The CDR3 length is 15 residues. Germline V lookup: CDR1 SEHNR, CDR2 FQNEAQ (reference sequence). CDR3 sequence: CASSLFGGLGYEQYF. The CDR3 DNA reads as TGTGCCAGCAGCTTATTCGGGGGACTAGGTTACGAGCAGTACTTC.

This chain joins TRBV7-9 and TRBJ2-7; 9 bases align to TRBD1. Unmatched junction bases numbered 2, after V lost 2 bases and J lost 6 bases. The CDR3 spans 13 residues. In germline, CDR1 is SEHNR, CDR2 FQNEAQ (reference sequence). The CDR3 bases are TGTGCCAGCAGCTTAACAGGGGGCCGCGAGCAGTACTTC. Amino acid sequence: CASSLTGGREQYF.

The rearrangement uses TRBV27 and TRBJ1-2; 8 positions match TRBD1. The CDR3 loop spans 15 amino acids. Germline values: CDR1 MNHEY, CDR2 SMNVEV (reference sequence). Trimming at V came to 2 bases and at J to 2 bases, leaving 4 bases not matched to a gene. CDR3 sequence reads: CASSLQGAQNYGYTF. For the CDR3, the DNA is TGTGCCAGCAGTTTACAGGGGGCGCAAAACTATGGCTACACCTTC.

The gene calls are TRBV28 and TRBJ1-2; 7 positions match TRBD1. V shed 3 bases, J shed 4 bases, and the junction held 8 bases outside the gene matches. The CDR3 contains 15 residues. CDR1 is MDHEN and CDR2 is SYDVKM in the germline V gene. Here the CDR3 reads CASSFQGDRVYGYTF. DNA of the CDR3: TGTGCCAGCAGTTTTCAGGGGGATCGCGTCTATGGCTACACCTTC.

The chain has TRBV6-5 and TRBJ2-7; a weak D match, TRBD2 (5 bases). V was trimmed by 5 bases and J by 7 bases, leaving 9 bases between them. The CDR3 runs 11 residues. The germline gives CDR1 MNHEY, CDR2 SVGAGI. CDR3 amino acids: CASSLGGEQYF. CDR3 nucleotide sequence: TGTGCCAGCAGTCTGGGCGGGGAGCAGTACTTC.

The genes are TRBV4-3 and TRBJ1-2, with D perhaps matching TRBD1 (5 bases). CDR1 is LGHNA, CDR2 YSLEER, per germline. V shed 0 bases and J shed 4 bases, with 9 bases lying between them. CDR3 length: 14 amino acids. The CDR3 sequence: CASSQDTGGYGYTF. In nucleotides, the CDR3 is TGCGCCAGCAGCCAAGATACAGGAGGCTATGGCTACACCTTC.